This T cell receptor (beta chain) was observed in a study of control samples from healthy donors and cancer patients. Germline loops: CDR1 LGHNA, CDR2 YSLEER. This CDR3 spans 18 amino acids. V lost 0 bases, J lost 2 bases, and 20 bases lay in between. Sequencing used immunoSEQ multiplex PCR; TCRdb keeps in-frame clones, though not all of them. The table records some 66,000 clones, roughly 85% of them present only once. What was sequenced was blood. This sequence originates from a man aged 40-55 years in good health. The chain recombines TRBV4-3 with TRBJ2-7; possibly TRBD1 for D (5 bases). The CDR3: CASSQDIGRGRAAYEQYF. CDR3 sequence (DNA): TGCGCCAGCAGCCAAGATATCGGGCGCGGCAGGGCCGCCTACGAGCAGTACTTC.